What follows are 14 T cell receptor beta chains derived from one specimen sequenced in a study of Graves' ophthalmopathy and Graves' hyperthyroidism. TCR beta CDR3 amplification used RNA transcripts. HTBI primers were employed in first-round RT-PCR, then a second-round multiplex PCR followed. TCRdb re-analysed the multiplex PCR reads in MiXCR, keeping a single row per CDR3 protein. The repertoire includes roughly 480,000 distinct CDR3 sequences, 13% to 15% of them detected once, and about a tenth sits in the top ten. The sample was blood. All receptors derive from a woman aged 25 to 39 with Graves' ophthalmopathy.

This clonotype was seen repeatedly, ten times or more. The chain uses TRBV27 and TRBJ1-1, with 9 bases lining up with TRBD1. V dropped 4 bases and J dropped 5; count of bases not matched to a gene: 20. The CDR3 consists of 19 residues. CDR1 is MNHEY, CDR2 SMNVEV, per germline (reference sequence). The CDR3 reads CASSSRPWGDRVGRTEAFF. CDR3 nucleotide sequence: TGTGCCAGCAGTTCACGCCCCTGGGGGGACAGGGTAGGACGGACTGAAGCTTTCTTT.

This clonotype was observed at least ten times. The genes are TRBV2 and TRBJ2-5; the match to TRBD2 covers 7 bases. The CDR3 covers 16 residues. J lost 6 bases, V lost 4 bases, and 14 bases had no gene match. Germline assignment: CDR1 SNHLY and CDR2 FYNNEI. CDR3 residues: CASSGGGVFVQKTQYF. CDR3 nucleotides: TGTGCCAGCAGTGGGGGAGGGGTCTTCGTTCAGAAGACCCAGTACTTC.

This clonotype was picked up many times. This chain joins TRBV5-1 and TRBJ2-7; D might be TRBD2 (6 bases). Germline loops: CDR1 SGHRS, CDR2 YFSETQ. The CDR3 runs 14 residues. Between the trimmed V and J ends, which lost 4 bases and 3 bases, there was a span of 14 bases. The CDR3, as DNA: TGCGCCAGCAGCCCTCCTAGCGCGATCTACGAGCAGTACTTC. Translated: CASSPPSAIYEQYF.

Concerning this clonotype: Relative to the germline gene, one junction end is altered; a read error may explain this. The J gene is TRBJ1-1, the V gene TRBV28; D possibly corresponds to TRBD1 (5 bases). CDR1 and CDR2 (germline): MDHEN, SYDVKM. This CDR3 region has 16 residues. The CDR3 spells CAGSRAHKGRDTEAFF. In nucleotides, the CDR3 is TGTGCCGGCAGCCGCGCCCACAAGGGGAGGGACACTGAAGCTTTCTTT. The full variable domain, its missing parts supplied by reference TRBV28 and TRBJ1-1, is DVKVTQSSRYLVKRTGEKVFLECVQDMDHENMFWYRQDPGLGLRLIYFSYDVKMKEKGDIPEGYSVSREKKERFSLILESASTNQTSMYLCAGSRAHKGRDTEAFFGQGTRLTVV.

The CDR3 nucleotides read TGCGCCAGCAGTCGCAACCGGGACAGGGGGCTTAGAAGCTACGAGCAGTACTTC. This encodes CASSRNRDRGLRSYEQYF. V is TRBV5-1 and J is TRBJ2-7, with TRBD1 identical over 12 bases. Germline assignment: CDR1 SGHRS and CDR2 YFSETQ. V gave up 5 bases and J gave up 3 bases; unmatched junction bases: 15. CDR3 length: 18 residues. Drawing the rest from reference TRBV5-1 and TRBJ2-7, the complete variable domain is KAGVTQTPRYLIKTRGQQVTLSCSPISGHRSVSWYQQTPGQGLQFLFEYFSETQRNKGNFPGRFSGRQFSNSRSEMNVSTLELGDSALYLCASSRNRDRGLRSYEQYFGPGTRLTVT.

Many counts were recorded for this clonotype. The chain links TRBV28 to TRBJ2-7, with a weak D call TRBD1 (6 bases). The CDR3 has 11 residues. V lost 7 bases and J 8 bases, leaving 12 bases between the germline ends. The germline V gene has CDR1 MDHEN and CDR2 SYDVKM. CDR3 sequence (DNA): TGTGCCAGCACAAGACAGGAGAAGCAGTACTTC. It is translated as CASTRQEKQYF.

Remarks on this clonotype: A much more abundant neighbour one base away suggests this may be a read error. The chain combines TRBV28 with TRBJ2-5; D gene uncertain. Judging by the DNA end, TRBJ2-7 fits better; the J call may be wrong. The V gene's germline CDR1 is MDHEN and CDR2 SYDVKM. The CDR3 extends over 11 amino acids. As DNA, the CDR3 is TGTGCCAGCAGGGATTTCTGCGAGCAGTACTTC. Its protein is CASRDFCEQYF.

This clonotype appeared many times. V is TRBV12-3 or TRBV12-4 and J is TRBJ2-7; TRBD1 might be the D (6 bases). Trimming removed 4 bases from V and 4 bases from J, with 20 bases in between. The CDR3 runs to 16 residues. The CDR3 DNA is TGTGCCAGCAGTTCCCCCCGTCTTACAGGGACATACGAGCAGTACTTC. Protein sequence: CASSSPRLTGTYEQYF.

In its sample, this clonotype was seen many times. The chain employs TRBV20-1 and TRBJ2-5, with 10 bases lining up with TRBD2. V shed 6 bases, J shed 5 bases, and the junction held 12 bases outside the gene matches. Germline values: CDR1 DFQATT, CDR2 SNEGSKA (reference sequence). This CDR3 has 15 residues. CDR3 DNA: TGCAGTGCCCCTGGCGGAGCGGGGGGGACGGAGACCCAGTACTTC. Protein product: CSAPGGAGGTETQYF.

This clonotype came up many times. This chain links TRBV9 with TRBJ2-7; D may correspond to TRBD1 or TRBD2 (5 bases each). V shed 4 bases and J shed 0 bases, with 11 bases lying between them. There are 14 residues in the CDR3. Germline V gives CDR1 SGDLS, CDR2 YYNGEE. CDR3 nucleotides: TGTGCCAGCAGCAGGGGAGCGAGCTCCTACGAGCAGTACTTC. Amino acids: CASSRGASSYEQYF. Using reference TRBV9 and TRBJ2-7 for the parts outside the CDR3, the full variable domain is DSGVTQTPKHLITATGQRVTLRCSPRSGDLSVYWYQQSLDQGLQFLIQYYNGEERAKGNILERFSAQQFPDLHSELNLSSLELGDSALYFCASSRGASSYEQYFGPGTRLTVT.

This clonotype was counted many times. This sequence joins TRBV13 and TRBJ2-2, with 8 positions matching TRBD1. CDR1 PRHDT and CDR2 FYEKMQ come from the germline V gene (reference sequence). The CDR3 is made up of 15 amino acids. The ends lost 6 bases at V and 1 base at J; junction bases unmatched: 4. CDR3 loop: CASRTGTGNTGELFF. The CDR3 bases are TGTGCCAGCAGAACCGGGACAGGGAACACCGGGGAGCTGTTTTTT.

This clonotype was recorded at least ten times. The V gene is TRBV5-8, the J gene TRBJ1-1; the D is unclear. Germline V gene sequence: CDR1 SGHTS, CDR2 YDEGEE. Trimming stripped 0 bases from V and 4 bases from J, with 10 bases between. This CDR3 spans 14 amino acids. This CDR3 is CASSLEGLGTEAFF. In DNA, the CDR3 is TGTGCCAGCAGCTTGGAGGGATTGGGCACTGAAGCTTTCTTT. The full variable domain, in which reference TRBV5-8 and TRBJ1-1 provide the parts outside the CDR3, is EAGVTQSPTHLIKTRGQQATLRCSPISGHTSVYWYQQALGLGLQFLLWYDEGEERNRGNFPPRFSGRQFPNYSSELNVNALELEDSALYLCASSLEGLGTEAFFGQGTRLTVV.

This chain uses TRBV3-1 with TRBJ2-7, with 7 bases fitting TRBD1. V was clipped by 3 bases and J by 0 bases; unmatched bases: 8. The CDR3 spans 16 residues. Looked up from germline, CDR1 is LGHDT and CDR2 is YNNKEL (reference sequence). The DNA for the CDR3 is TGTGCCAGCAGCCACCCAAGGACAGGCAGCTCCTACGAGCAGTACTTC. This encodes CASSHPRTGSSYEQYF.

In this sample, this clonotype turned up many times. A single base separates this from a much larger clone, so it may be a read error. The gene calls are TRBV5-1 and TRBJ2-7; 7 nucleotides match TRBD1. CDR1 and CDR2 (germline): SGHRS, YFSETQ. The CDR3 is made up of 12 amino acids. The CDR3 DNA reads TGTGCCAGCAGCTGGGACAGCTACGAGCAGTACTTC. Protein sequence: CASSWDSYEQYF.